This T cell receptor (beta chain) was captured in a study of blood T cell repertoires in COVID-19. Germline V lookup: CDR1 MNHNS, CDR2 SASEGT. Trimming took off 0 bases at V and 2 bases at J, with 11 bases between the two ends. The CDR3 covers 15 residues. This clone came up once. TCRdb's copy holds only in-frame clones and misses some; the assay was immunoSEQ multiplex PCR. This sample has about 270,000 clones; roughly 86% occur once, and the top ten carry approximately 1%. The chain is built from TRBV6-1 and TRBJ2-7, with D possibly being TRBD1 (5 bases). Material for sequencing was PBMCs or T cells enriched from blood (not recorded which). The receptor's source is a woman younger than 45 who had recovered from COVID-19. The CDR3 DNA sequence: TGTGCCAGCAGTGAAGCCCAGGGTCCCCCCTACGAGCAGTACTTC. Encoded protein: CASSEAQGPPYEQYF.